This T cell receptor beta chain comes out of a study of cytomegalovirus exposure and HLA in healthy donors. Study conclusions and caveats: Under in vitro conditions, a few CMV-associated chains were confirmed as specific for CMV antigens.

Method: immunoSEQ multiplex PCR; TCRdb's copy keeps in-frame clones and lacks some. The table lists almost 200,000 clones, about 81% of them singletons, with 0.95% to 1.5% in the top ten. Comment on this clone: Antigen unknown.

Trimming at V came to 3 bases and at J to 6 bases, leaving 3 bases not matched to a gene. The CDR3 is made up of 13 amino acids. CDR1 is SGHNT and CDR2 is YENEEA in the germline V gene. Sequenced input: PBMCs. The sequence was obtained from a woman younger than 45 in good health and CMV-seronegative. The chain is built from TRBV11-3 and TRBJ1-1, with TRBD1 identical over 8 bases. The CDR3 bases are TGTGCCAGCAGCTTGCAGGGGGCTTCTGAAGCTTTCTTT. As protein: CASSLQGASEAFF.